This T cell receptor beta chain was obtained from a study of T cells expressing NK-cell markers. On the study more broadly: Most of the eight sequenced donors were HCMV-seropositive; one was seronegative. Whole-study results and caveats: Expanded NKG2C+ T cell clones had unclear HCMV specificity.

A 5'RACE template switching approach incorporating UMIs was used to make TCR beta cDNA. TCRdb reprocessed the 5' RACE reads and keeps a single row for each CDR3 protein, giving no DNA. The specimen's table records about 390,000 distinct CDR3 sequences. Germline CDR1 SQVTM, CDR2 ANQGSEA. This CDR3 region has 12 residues. On this clonotype: Its matching antigen is unknown.

The V and J genes are TRBV29-1 and TRBJ2-3; there is no DNA to check the TCRdb D call of TRBD2. Specimen: blood T cells: a sorted CD56 or NKG2C T cell subset, CD4+ or CD8+ T cells, or bulk PBMC T cells (not recorded which). The clonotype originates from a woman aged 50 to 60 in good health. The CDR3 sequence: CSVGHPGLAVDF.